A selection of T cell receptor beta chains follows, all from one sample in a study of blood T cell repertoires in COVID-19. Here immunoSEQ multiplex PCR was the method, and the copy in TCRdb shows in-frame clones only, minus some. The sample lists 170,000 or so clones, approximately 86% seen once, with less than 3% in the top ten. Input material: peripheral blood. Every receptor here comes from a man aged 35-49 years with active or convalescent COVID-19. The CDR3 runs from the conserved cysteine through the conserved F or W. Each record gives: V gene, CDR3 protein.

>TRBV28
CASSPGTGTYGYTF
>TRBV24-1
CATSDFIGRVRSGANVLTF
>TRBV2
CAWADVTGELFF
>TRBV5-1
CASSTGATNYGYTF
>TRBV3-1/TRBV3-2
CASSHLQGNTEAFF
>TRBV3-1/TRBV3-2
CASSQDPSNSEQFF
>TRBV7-2
CASSLSRGSSYEQYF
>TRBV7-3
CASSAQGNTEAFF
>TRBV7-8
CASSLIESGNSPLHF
>TRBV20-1
CSASALAGGIQETQYF
>TRBV7-8
CASSLGQEFHGYTF
>TRBV19
CASRMTGFSEKLFF
>TRBV12-3/TRBV12-4
CASSQKDRYTQYF
>TRBV19
CASSIAGEGDEQYF
>TRBV11-3
CASSQGTGAAKNIQYF
>TRBV28
CASSSPWGRVGTEAFF
>TRBV12-3/TRBV12-4
CASSLRENQPQHF
>TRBV7-9
CASSHDRALQPQHF
>TRBV6-2/TRBV6-3
CASSPLAGGLQETQYF
>TRBV11-1
CASSSSYYEQYF
>TRBV5-1
CASSFVTGANEQFF
>TRBV19
CASSISAGLRGRAFF
>TRBV27
CASSFVPVQGHYEQYF
>TRBV7-2
CASSPRQGSPNTEAFF
>TRBV7-2
CASSAPGDLNYGYTF
>TRBV7-2
CASSLDRFSGNTIYF
>TRBV30
CAWSVQGNTEAFF
>TRBV29-1
CSVRLGQANTEAFF
>TRBV4-2
CASSLQRGGLETQYF
>TRBV6-2/TRBV6-3
CASSRLGTGYEQFF
>TRBV6-1
CASSDAAGKTNTEAFF
>TRBV28
CASRVGQRTYGYTF
>TRBV6-5
CATRSGNSGNTIYF
>TRBV7-3
CASSLMGGKYEQYF
>TRBV7-3
CASSGGRNTEAFF
>TRBV11-1
CASSLVGLAGGYTQYF
>TRBV12-5
CASGRQTMNTEAFF
>TRBV5-1
CASSASGTSGGDEQFF
>TRBV19
CASTRQTNEKLFF
>TRBV7-6
CASSYGTGGRAEAFF
>TRBV28
CASSLREKLFF
>TRBV6-1
CASSEEPQGNQPQHF
>TRBV4-1
CASTQLPGQGAYEQYF
>TRBV18
CASSPGTEGSPLHF
>TRBV30
CAWTPKGTGETQYF
>TRBV7-9
CASSRVEEKLFF
>TRBV4-1
CASSQDSGGSYNEQFF
>TRBV18
CASGRRAGRTGELFF